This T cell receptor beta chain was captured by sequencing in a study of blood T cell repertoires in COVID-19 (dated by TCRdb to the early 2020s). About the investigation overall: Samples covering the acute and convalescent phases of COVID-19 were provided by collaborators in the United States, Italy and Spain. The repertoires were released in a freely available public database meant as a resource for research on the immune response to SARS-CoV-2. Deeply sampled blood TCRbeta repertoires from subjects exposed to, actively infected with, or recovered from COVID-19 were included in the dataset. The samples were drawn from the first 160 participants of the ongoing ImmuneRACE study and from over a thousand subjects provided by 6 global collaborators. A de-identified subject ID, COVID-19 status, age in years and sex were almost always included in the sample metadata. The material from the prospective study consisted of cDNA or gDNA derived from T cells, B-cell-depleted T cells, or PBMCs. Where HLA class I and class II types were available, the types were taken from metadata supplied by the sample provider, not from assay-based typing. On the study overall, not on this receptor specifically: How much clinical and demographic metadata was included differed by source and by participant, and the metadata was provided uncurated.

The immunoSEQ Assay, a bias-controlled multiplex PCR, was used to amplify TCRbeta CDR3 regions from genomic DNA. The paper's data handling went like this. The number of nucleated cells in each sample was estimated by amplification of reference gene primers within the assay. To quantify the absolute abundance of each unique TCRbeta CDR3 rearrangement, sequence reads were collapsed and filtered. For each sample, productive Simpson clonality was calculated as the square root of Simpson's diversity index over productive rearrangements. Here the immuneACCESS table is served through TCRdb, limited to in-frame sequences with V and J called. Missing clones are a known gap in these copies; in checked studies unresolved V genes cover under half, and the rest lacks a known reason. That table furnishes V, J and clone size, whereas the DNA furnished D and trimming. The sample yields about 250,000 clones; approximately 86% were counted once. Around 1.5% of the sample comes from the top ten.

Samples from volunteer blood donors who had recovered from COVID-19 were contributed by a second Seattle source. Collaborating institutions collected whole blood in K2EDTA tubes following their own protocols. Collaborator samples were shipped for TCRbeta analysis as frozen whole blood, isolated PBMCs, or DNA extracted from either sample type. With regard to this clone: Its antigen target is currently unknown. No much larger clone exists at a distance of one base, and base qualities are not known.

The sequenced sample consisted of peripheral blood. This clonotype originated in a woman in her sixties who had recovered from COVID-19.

The DNA sequence follows: TGTGCCACCTACAACCCGACAGGGTATTCACCCCTCCACTTT. Translated, this gives CATYNPTGYSPLHF. Recombination joined TRBV9 with TRBJ1-6, with 7 middle bases fitting TRBD1. CDR3 length: 14 amino acids, cysteine to phenylalanine. Only the CDR3 part of the read is kept: 42 bases, read in frame from the first base. The germline V gene encodes CDR1 SGDLS and CDR2 YYNGEE. Clipping removes 9 bases from V and 8 bases from J, with 11 as the unmatched junction base count.